The source of this TCR beta chain is a study of blood T cell repertoires in COVID-19. The wider study: T cells, B-cell-depleted T cells, or PBMCs supplied cDNA or gDNA.

Looked up from germline, CDR1 is SNHLY and CDR2 is FYNNEI. The CDR3 sequence is 13 residues long. V lost 8 bases and J lost 3; bases outside the gene matches: 6. In the source study's methods: Estimation of nucleated cell counts was performed using reference gene primer amplification. Libraries were prepared by immunoSEQ multiplex PCR; TCRdb keeps only in-frame clonotypes and omits some of them. V and J calls and clone size come straight from that table; D and trimming were deduced from the DNA. The sample carries 78,000 or so clones, approximately 80% recorded once. Only a few counts were recorded for this clone.

The chain links TRBV2 to TRBJ1-1, with TRBD1 identical over 7 bases. Material for sequencing was peripheral blood. The source is a woman aged 60-75 years with acute or convalescent COVID-19. The CDR3 DNA sequence: TGTGCCAGCGACAGGGCATTGGACACTGAAGCTTTCTTT. Residues: CASDRALDTEAFF.